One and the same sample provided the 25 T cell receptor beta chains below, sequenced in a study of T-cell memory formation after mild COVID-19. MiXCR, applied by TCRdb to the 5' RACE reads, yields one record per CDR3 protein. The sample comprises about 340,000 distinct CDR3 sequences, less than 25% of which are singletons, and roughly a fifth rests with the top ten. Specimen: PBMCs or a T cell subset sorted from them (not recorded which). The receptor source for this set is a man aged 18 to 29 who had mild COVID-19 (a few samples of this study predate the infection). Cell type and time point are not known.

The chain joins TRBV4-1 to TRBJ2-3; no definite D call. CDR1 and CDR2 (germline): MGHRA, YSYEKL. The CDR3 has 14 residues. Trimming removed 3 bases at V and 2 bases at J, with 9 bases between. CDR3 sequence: CASSQGPLTDTQYF. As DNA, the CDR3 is TGCGCCAGCAGCCAGGGCCCCCTCACAGATACGCAGTATTTT.

The CDR3 spells CASSGGPPYNEQFF. The CDR3 bases are TGTGCCAGCAGCGGAGGGCCACCTTACAATGAGCAGTTCTTC. This chain uses TRBV5-4 with TRBJ2-1; tentatively, D is TRBD2 (6 bases). The germline CDR1 and CDR2 sequences are SGHNT and YYREEE (reference sequence). This CDR3 spans 14 amino acids. Trimming took off 4 bases at V and 4 bases at J, with 12 bases between the two ends.

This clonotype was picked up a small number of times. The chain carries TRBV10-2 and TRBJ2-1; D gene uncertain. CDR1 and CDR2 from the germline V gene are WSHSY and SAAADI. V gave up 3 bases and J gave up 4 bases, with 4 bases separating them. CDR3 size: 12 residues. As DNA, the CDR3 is TGCGCCAGCAGTGAAGGGTACAATGAGCAGTTCTTC. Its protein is CASSEGYNEQFF.

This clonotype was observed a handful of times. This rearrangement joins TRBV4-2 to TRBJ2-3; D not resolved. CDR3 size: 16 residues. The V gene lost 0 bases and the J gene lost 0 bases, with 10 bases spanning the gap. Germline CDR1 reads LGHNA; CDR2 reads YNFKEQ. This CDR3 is CASSQDLFRSTDTQYF. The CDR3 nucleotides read TGTGCCAGCAGCCAAGATCTATTCAGGAGCACAGATACGCAGTATTTT.

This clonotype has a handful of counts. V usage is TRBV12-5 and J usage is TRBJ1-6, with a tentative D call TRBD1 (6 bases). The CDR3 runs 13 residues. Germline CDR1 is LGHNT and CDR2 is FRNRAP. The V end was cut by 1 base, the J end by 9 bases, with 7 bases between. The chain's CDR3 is CASGLETGSPLHF. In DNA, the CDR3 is TGTGCTAGTGGTTTGGAGACAGGTTCACCCCTCCACTTT.

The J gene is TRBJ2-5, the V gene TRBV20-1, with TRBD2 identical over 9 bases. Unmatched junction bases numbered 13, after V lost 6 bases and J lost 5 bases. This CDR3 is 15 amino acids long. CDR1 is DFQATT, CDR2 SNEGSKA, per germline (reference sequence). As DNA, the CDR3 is TGCAGTGCCATTAGCGGGGGTAATTTTTTTGAGACCCAGTACTTC. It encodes CSAISGGNFFETQYF.

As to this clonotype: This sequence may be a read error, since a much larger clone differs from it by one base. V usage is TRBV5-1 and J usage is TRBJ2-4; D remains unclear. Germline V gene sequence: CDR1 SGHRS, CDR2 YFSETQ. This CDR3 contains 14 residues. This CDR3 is CASGLVAGVDIQYF. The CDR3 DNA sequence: TGCGCCAGCGGCTTGGTGGCAGGAGTGGACATTCAGTACTTC.

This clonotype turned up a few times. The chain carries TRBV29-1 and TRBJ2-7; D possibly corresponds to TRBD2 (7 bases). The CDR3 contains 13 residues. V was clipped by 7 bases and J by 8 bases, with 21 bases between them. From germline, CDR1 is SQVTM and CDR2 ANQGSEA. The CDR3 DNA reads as TGCAGCGCCCACGGGGGGCCCGGGGCGAAGCAGTACTTC. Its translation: CSAHGGPGAKQYF.

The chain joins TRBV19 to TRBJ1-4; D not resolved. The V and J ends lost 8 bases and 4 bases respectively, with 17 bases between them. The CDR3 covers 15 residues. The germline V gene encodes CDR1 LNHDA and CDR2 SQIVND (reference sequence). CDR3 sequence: CASASTRHGNEKLFF. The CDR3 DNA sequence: TGTGCCAGTGCCTCCACTCGACACGGTAATGAAAAACTGTTTTTT.

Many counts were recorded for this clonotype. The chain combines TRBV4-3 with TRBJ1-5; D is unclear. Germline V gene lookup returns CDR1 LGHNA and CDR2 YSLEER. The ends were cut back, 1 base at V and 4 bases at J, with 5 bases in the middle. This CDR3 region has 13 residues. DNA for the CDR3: TGCGCCAGCAGCCAAGCCGAAAATCAGCCCCAGCATTTT. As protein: CASSQAENQPQHF.

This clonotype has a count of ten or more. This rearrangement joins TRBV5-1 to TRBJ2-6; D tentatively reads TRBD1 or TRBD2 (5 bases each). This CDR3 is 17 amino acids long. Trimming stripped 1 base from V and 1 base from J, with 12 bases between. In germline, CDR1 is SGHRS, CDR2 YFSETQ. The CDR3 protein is CASSLWGTESGANVLTF. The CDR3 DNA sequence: TGCGCCAGCAGCTTGTGGGGGACGGAGTCTGGGGCCAACGTCCTGACTTTC.

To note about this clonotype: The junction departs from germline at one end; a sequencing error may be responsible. DNA of the CDR3: TGTGCCAGCAGCCATTTTCTAGCGGGACTGTACCAAGAGACCCGGTACTTC. This gives the protein CASSHFLAGLYQETRYF. This chain uses TRBV3-1 with TRBJ2-5; TRBD2 matches at 9 bases. Germline V gene lookup returns CDR1 LGHDT and CDR2 YNNKEL (reference sequence). The CDR3 contains 17 residues.

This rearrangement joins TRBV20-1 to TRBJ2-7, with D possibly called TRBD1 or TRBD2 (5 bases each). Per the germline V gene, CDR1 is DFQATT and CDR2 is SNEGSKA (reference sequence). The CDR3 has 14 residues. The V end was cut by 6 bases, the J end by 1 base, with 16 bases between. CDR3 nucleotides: TGCAGTGCCCTCCGGGACGGAGTATCCTACGAGCAGTACTTC. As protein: CSALRDGVSYEQYF.

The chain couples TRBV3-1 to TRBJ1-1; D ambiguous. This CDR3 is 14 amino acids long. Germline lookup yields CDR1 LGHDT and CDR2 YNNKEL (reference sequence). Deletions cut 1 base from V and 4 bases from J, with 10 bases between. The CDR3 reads CASSQVAGVTEAFF. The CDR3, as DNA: TGTGCCAGCAGCCAAGTGGCGGGAGTCACTGAAGCTTTCTTT.

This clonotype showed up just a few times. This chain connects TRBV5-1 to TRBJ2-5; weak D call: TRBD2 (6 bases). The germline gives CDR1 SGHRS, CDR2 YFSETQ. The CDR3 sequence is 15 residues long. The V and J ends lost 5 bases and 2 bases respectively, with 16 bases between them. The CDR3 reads CASSARGPVQETQYF. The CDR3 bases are TGCGCCAGCAGTGCGCGGGGCCCCGTTCAAGAGACCCAGTACTTC.

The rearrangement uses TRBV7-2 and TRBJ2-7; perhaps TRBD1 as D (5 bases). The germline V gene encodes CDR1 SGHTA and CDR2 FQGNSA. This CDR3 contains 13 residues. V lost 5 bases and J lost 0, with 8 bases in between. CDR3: CASSPGHSYEQYV. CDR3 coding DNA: TGTGCCAGCAGCCCTGGACACTCCTACGAGCAGTACGTC.

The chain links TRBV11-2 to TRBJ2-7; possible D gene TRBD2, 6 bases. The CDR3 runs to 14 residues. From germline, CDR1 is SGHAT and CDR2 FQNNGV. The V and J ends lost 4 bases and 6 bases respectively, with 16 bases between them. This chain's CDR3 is CASSYRGSGGEQYV. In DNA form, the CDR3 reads TGTGCCAGCAGCTATCGGGGGTCAGGAGGCGAGCAGTACGTC.

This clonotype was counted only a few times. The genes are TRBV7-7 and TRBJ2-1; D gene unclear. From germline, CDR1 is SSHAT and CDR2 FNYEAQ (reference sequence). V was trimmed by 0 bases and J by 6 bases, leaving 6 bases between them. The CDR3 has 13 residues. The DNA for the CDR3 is TGTGCCAGCAGCTTAGCGCCCGGCAATGAGCAGTTCTTC. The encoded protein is CASSLAPGNEQFF. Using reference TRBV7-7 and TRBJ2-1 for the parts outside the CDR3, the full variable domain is GAGVSQSPRYKVTKRGQDVTLRCDPISSHATLYWYQQALGQGPEFLTYFNYEAQPDKSGLPSDRFSAERPEGSISTLTIQRTEQRDSAMYRCASSLAPGNEQFFGPGTRLTVL.

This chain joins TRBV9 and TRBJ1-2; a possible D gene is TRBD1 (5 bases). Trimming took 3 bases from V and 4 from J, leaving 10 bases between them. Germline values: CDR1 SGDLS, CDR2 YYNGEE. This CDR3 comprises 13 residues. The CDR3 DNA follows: TGTGCCAGCAGCGGGGACGTCCCCTATGGCTACACCTTC. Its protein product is CASSGDVPYGYTF.

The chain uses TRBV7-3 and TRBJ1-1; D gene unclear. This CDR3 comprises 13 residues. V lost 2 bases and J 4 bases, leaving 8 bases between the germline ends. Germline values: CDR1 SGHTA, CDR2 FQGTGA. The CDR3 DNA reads TGTGCCAGCAGCTTAGAGCGGGCCACTGAAGCTTTCTTT. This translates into CASSLERATEAFF.

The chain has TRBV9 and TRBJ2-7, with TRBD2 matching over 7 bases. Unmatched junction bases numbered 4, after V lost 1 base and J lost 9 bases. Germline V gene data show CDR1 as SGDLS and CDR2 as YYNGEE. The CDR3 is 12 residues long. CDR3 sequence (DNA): TGTGCCAGCAGCGTAAAGGGGAGGGGGCAGTACGTC. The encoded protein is CASSVKGRGQYV.

The CDR3 here is CASSQASRFSPGEQFF. CDR3 DNA: TGTGCCAGCAGCCAAGCCTCCAGATTTTCTCCTGGTGAGCAGTTCTTC. The V and J genes are TRBV4-2 and TRBJ2-1; D is ambiguous. The CDR3 loop spans 16 amino acids. Germline-derived CDR1 and CDR2 are LGHNA and YNFKEQ. Trimming removed 1 base from V and 9 bases from J, with 19 bases in between.

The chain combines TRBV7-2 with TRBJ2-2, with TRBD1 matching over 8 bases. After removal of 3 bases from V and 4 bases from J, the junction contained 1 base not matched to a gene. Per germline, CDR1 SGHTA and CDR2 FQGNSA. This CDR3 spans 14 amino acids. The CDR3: CASSFRGPTGELFF. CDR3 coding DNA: TGTGCCAGCAGCTTCAGGGGGCCCACCGGGGAGCTGTTTTTT.

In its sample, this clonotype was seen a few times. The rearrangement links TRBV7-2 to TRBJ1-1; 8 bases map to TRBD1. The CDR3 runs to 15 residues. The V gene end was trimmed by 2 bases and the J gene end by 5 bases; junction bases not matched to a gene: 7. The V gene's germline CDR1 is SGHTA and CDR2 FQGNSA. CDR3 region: CASSLQGARGTEAFF. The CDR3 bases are TGTGCCAGCAGCTTACAGGGGGCGAGGGGAACTGAAGCTTTCTTT.

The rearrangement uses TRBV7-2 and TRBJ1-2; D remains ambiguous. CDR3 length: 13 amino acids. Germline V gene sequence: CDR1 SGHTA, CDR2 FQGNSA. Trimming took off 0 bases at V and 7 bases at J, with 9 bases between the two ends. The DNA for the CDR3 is TGTGCCAGCAGCTTAGCGTCGTCAGCTGGCTACACCTTC. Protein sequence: CASSLASSAGYTF.